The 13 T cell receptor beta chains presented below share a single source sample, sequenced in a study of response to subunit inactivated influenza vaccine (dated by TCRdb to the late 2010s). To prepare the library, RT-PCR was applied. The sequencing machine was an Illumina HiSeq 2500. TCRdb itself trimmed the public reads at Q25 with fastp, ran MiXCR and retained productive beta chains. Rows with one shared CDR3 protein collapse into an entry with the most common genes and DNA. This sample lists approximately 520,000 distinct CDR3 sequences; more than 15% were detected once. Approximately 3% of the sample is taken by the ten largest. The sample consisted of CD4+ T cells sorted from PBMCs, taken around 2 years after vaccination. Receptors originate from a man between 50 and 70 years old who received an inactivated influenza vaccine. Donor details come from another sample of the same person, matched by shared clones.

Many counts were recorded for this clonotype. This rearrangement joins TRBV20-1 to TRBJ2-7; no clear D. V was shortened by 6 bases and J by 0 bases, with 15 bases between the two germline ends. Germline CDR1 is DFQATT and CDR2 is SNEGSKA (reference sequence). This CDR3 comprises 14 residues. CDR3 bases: TGCAGTGCAGTCCCTCCTAGGCGCTCCTACGAGCAGTACTTC. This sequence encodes CSAVPPRRSYEQYF.

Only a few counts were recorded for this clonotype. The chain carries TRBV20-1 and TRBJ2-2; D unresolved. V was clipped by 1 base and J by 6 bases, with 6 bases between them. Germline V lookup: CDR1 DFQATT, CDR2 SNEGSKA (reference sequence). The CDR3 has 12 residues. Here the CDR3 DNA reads TGCAGTGCTAGAGGTCCGGCCGGGGAGCTGTTTTTT. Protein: CSARGPAGELFF.

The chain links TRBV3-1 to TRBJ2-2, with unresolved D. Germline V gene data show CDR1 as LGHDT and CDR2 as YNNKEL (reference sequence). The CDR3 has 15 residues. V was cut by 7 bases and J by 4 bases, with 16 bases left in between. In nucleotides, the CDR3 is TGTGCCAGCACCAACCGGGTCCTGAGCACCGGGGAGCTGTTTTTT. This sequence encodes CASTNRVLSTGELFF.

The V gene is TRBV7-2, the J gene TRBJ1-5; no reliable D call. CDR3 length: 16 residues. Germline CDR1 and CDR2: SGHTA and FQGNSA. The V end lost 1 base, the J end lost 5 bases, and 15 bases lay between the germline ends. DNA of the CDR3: TGTGCCAGCAGCTTAGGGCGGAACAGAAACGATCAGCCCCAGCATTTT. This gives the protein CASSLGRNRNDQPQHF.

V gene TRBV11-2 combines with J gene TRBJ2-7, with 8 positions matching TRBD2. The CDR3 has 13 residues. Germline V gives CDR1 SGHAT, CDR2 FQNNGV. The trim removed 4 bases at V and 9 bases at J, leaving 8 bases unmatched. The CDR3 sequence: CASSSTSAGGQYF. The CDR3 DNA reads TGTGCCAGCAGCTCAACGTCGGCGGGAGGGCAGTACTTC.

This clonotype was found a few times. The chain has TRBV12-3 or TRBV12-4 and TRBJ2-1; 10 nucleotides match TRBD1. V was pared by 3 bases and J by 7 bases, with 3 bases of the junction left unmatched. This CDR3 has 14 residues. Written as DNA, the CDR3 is TGTGCCAGCAGTTTTGGACAGGGGGAAAATGAGCAGTTCTTC. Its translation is CASSFGQGENEQFF.

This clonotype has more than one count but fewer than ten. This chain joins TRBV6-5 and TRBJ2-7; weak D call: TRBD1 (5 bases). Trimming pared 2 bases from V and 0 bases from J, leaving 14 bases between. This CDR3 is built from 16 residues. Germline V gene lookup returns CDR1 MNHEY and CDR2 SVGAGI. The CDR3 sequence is CASSYLNRPFSYEQYF. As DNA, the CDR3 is TGTGCCAGCAGTTACCTGAACAGGCCTTTCTCCTACGAGCAGTACTTC.

The CDR3 loop is CASSQELARGYEQYF. The CDR3 DNA is TGCGCCAGCAGCCAAGAGTTAGCTAGGGGCTACGAGCAGTACTTC. The gene calls are TRBV4-3 and TRBJ2-7; TRBD1 is a possible D gene (5 bases). With 0 bases removed from V and 3 bases from J, the gap between germline ends came to 12 bases. CDR1 is LGHNA, CDR2 YSLEER, per germline. This CDR3 is 15 amino acids long.

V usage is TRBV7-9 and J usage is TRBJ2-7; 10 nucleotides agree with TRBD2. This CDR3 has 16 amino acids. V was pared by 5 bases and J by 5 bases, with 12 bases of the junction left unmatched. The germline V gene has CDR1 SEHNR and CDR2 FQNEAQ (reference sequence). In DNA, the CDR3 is TGTGCCAGCAGCACTAGTACTAGCGGGAACCTGAACGAGCAGTACTTC. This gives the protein CASSTSTSGNLNEQYF.

The CDR3 region has the DNA TGCAGTGCTAGAGGTTCAGGACTAGCGCGCACAGATACGCAGTATTTT. Its translation is CSARGSGLARTDTQYF. V gene TRBV20-1 combines with J gene TRBJ2-3; 9 nucleotides line up with TRBD2. The CDR3 length is 16 residues. The germline V gene encodes CDR1 DFQATT and CDR2 SNEGSKA (reference sequence). J lost 1 base, V lost 1 base, and 6 bases had no gene match.

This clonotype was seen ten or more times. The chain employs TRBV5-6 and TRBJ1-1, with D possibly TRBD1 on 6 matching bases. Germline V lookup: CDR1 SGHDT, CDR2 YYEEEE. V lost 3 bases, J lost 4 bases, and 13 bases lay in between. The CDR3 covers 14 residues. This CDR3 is CASSSRGIGTEAFF. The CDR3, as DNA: TGTGCCAGCAGCTCGAGGGGGATTGGCACTGAAGCTTTCTTT.

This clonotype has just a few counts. Written as DNA, the CDR3 is TGTGCCAGCCGGCGACAGGAAGGCAATCAGCCCCAGCATTTT. Its translation is CASRRQEGNQPQHF. V is TRBV12-3 or TRBV12-4 and J is TRBJ1-5, with a possible D match to TRBD1 (6 bases). The CDR3 consists of 14 residues. V was clipped by 8 bases and J by 2 bases, with 13 bases between them.

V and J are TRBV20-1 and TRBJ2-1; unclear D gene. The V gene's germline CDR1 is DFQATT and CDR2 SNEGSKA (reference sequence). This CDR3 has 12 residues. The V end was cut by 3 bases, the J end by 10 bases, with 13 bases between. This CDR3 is CSARGQFREQFF. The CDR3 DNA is TGCAGTGCTAGGGGCCAGTTTAGAGAGCAGTTCTTC.